This T cell receptor (beta chain) was retrieved from a study of blood T cell repertoires in COVID-19. It was during active infection that Seattle patients were enrolled and then longitudinally followed. Original processing notes: Researchers report that nucleated cell counts were estimated from reference gene primer amplification. Only in-frame clones appear in the TCRdb table, and some are missing; sequencing was by immunoSEQ multiplex PCR. That table furnishes V, J and clone size, whereas the DNA furnished D and trimming. The sample yields roughly 100,000 clones, over 60% seen once. The TCR sequence derives from an elderly man with COVID-19, enrolled during active disease. Sequencing was carried out using peripheral blood.

The CDR3 nucleotides read TGCAGCGTTGGCCCAGGGAAGGATCAGCCCCAGCATTTT. As protein: CSVGPGKDQPQHF. The V and J genes are TRBV29-1 and TRBJ1-5; D may be TRBD1 (5 bases). Looked up from germline, CDR1 is SQVTM and CDR2 is ANQGSEA. Deletions cut 4 bases from V and 5 bases from J, with 12 bases between. The CDR3 contains 13 residues. The full variable domain, rest sourced from reference TRBV29-1 and TRBJ1-5, is SAVISQKPSRDICQRGTSLTIQCQVDSQVTMMFWYRQQPGQSLTLIATANQGSEATYESGFVIDKFPISRPNLTFSTLTVSNMSPEDSSIYLCSVGPGKDQPQHFGDGTRLSIL.